This T cell receptor (beta chain) comes out of a study of cytomegalovirus exposure and HLA in healthy donors. General study results and limits: Common viral pathogens seemed, in a later analysis, to connect with several of the most significant clusters.

As to this clone: Its antigen is currently unknown.

It was with 60 Vbeta and 13 Jbeta primers that the PCR ran. Profiling relied on immunoSEQ multiplex PCR, and the TCRdb table lists in-frame clones only, not all of them. The data hold 100,000 to 150,000 clones, with around 77% observed a single time. CDR1 SGHNT and CDR2 YYREEE come from the germline V gene (reference sequence). The CDR3 covers 14 residues. The J segment lost 7 bases and the V segment lost 4 bases, leaving 7 bases of the junction unmatched. Material: PBMCs. The rearrangement uses TRBV5-4 and TRBJ2-1, with 8 bases that match TRBD1. This TCR came from a male donor in good health and CMV-seropositive. The CDR3 bases are TGTGCCAGCAGCCTTCGGACAGGGCCGAATGAGCAGTTCTTC. Residues: CASSLRTGPNEQFF.